This T cell receptor (beta chain) is drawn from a study of blood T cell repertoires in COVID-19 (TCRdb year 2020). Background for the entire study: The collaborator samples originated in the United States, Italy and Spain and spanned the acute and convalescent phases of COVID-19. The material from the prospective study consisted of cDNA or gDNA derived from T cells, B-cell-depleted T cells, or PBMCs. The samples were drawn from two sources: the first 160 participants of the ongoing ImmuneRACE study, and approximately 1,300 subjects contributed by 6 global collaborators. The repertoires were made available in a free public database intended to serve as a resource for research on the immune response to SARS-CoV-2. Subjects who had been exposed to COVID-19, were actively infected with it, or had recovered from it provided the deeply sampled blood TCRbeta repertoires that made up the dataset. Where available, HLA class I and class II types were obtained from metadata supplied by the sample provider rather than from assay-based typing. The sample metadata nearly always contained a de-identified subject ID, COVID-19 status, age in years and sex.

With regard to this clone: Its antigen remains undetermined. It has no much larger one-base neighbor in the sample; base qualities were not kept.

Here is what the overall study found, with its caveats: How much clinical and demographic metadata was included differed by source and by participant, and the metadata was provided uncurated.

CDR1 and CDR2 (ENHRY, SYGVKD) derive from the germline V gene. V lost 2 bases and J lost 4 bases; the stretch between them is 18 bases long. Its CDR3 holds 16 amino acids, cysteine through phenylalanine. Only the CDR3 DNA stays, 48 bases, in frame from base 1. TCRbeta CDR3 regions were amplified from genomic DNA using the immunoSEQ Assay, a bias-controlled multiplex PCR. In the original analysis: The number of nucleated cells in each sample was estimated from the amplification of reference gene primers within the assay. To quantify the absolute abundance of each unique TCRbeta CDR3 rearrangement, sequence reads were collapsed and filtered. For each sample, productive Simpson clonality was calculated by taking the square root of Simpson's diversity index across productive rearrangements. TCRdb took over this immuneACCESS table, retaining in-frame rearrangements with V and J assigned. Such tables are incomplete; in checked studies, under half of the missing clones stem from an unresolved V gene, and the remainder is unexplained. Clone size and the V and J calls come from that table; the DNA yielded D and trimming. This sample has over 90,000 clones in its table, and around 88% of those were observed once. The ten largest clonotypes hold around 3.2% of the sample.

Each collaborating institution followed its own protocols to collect whole blood in K2EDTA tubes. For TCRbeta analysis, collaborator samples were shipped as frozen whole blood, as isolated PBMCs, or as DNA extracted from either sample type. The receptor was derived from a human donor in a cohort sampled during active COVID-19. Material: peripheral blood. This sequence uses TRBV10-3 and TRBJ2-7; the D region possibly corresponds to TRBD1 (6 bases align). The CDR3 reads CAISERAGDGGYEQYF. The nucleotide sequence is given as TGTGCCATCAGTGAGAGGGCAGGGGATGGCGGGTACGAGCAGTACTTC.